The sequence of this TCR beta chain was determined in a study of blood T cell repertoires in COVID-19. Study information: From the United States, Italy and Spain came samples of acute and convalescent COVID-19. From T cells, B-cell-depleted T cells, or PBMCs came the material, which was cDNA or gDNA.

Original methodology: Nucleated cell number was recorded as an estimate derived from reference gene primer amplification. This table comes from immunoSEQ multiplex PCR, and its TCRdb copy is limited to in-frame clones, with some not included. V and J calls and clone size are given by that table; D and trimming were obtained from the DNA. The sample holds over 150,000 clones, about 86% seen once. The J segment lost 2 bases and the V segment lost 5 bases, leaving 3 bases of the junction unmatched. Germline CDR1 and CDR2: GTSNPN and SVGIG (reference sequence). The CDR3 contains 13 residues. The rearrangement uses TRBV30 and TRBJ2-1; TRBD2 matches 7 bases. The TCR comes from a woman in her seventies who had recovered from COVID-19. The sequenced material came from peripheral blood. CDR3 nucleotide sequence: TGTGCCTGGTCCGGGGGGACCTACAATGAGCAGTTCTTC. It encodes CAWSGGTYNEQFF.